These 20 T cell receptor beta chains were sequenced from one sample in a study of blood T cells in healthy people across ages. Then a second PCR, running roughly 7 to 11 cycles, was carried out with a sample-barcoded 5' primer and a J-beta primer mix. TCRdb processed the 5' RACE reads anew with MiXCR; each CDR3 protein has one entry. This sample carries around 970,000 distinct CDR3 sequences, roughly 51% of them seen once, and the ten largest clones take roughly 23%. The sequencing sample was made of blood. These receptors all stem from a woman between 55 and 75 years old in good health.

A few counts support this clonotype. The rearrangement joins TRBV7-2 to TRBJ2-1; D possibly corresponds to TRBD2 (6 bases). Per the germline V gene, CDR1 is SGHTA and CDR2 is FQGNSA. The CDR3 sequence is 15 residues long. The germline V and J ends were trimmed by 3 bases and 0 bases, with 9 bases remaining between them. The CDR3 loop is CASSFSRDSYNEQFF. CDR3 DNA sequence: TGTGCCAGCAGCTTTTCGCGGGACTCCTACAATGAGCAGTTCTTC.

CDR3 protein: CASTGEGRGRLRYNEQFF. The CDR3 bases are TGTGCCAGCACCGGAGAGGGCAGGGGGCGCTTAAGGTACAATGAGCAGTTCTTC. The chain links TRBV6-1 to TRBJ2-1; 8 bases align to TRBD1. CDR3 length: 18 amino acids. J gave up 4 bases and V 7 bases, and 18 bases lay outside the gene matches. Germline CDR1 is MNHNS and CDR2 is SASEGT.

The V and J genes are TRBV20-1 and TRBJ2-1, with 9 nucleotides matching TRBD1. This CDR3 comprises 16 residues. V was pared by 2 bases and J by 6 bases, with 11 bases of the junction left unmatched. Germline CDR1 reads DFQATT; CDR2 reads SNEGSKA (reference sequence). The CDR3 nucleotides read TGCAGTGCTAGACGACTACCCGGGACAGGGAGCAATGAGCAGTTCTTC. Translated, it gives CSARRLPGTGSNEQFF.

V gene TRBV7-2 combines with J gene TRBJ1-1; maybe TRBD1 (5 bases). Germline values: CDR1 SGHTA, CDR2 FQGNSA. V gave up 5 bases and J gave up 1 base, with 17 bases separating them. The CDR3 extends over 16 amino acids. This CDR3 is CASSEGVWGTNTEAFF. For the CDR3, the DNA is TGTGCCAGCAGCGAAGGGGTATGGGGGACGAACACTGAAGCTTTCTTT.

This clonotype came up once. V and J are TRBV7-9 and TRBJ2-3; D uncertain. The V end lost 8 bases, the J end lost 0 bases, and 12 bases lay between the germline ends. Looked up from germline, CDR1 is SEHNR and CDR2 is FQNEAQ (reference sequence). The CDR3 totals 14 residues. CDR3 nucleotides: TGTGCCAGCGGGCTCCTGTCTAGCACAGATACGCAGTATTTT. This sequence encodes CASGLLSSTDTQYF.

This sequence joins TRBV6-2 or TRBV6-3 and TRBJ2-5, with 7 positions matching TRBD1. The CDR3 extends over 15 amino acids. Germline lookup yields CDR1 MNHEY and CDR2 SVGEGT. The V segment lost 3 bases and the J segment 5 bases; nucleotides outside the gene matches: 9. CDR3: CASSYSPGQWETQYF. In nucleotides, the CDR3 is TGTGCCAGCAGTTATTCCCCGGGACAGTGGGAGACCCAGTACTTC.

This rearrangement joins TRBV4-1 to TRBJ1-4; 7 nucleotides align to TRBD1. The length of the CDR3 is 16 residues. V dropped 0 bases and J dropped 7; count of bases not matched to a gene: 8. Germline CDR1 reads MGHRA; CDR2 reads YSYEKL. CDR3 in amino acids: CASSQDLTGTVEKLFF. Here the CDR3 DNA reads TGCGCCAGCAGCCAAGACCTGACAGGGACGGTTGAAAAACTGTTTTTT.

The chain joins TRBV20-1 to TRBJ2-1, with 12 nucleotides matching TRBD2. Germline values: CDR1 DFQATT, CDR2 SNEGSKA (reference sequence). After removal of 5 bases from V and 7 bases from J, the junction contained 6 bases not matched to a gene. The CDR3 covers 14 residues. In DNA form, the CDR3 reads TGCAGTGCTGAAGGACTAGCGGGACAAAATGAGCAGTTCTTC. Translated, it gives CSAEGLAGQNEQFF.

This chain links TRBV12-3 or TRBV12-4 with TRBJ2-3; D is unresolved. CDR3 size: 12 residues. V lost 4 bases and J 5 bases, leaving 7 bases between the germline ends. The DNA for the CDR3 is TGTGCCAGCAGTTATTTGAGAGATACGCAGTATTTT. Its translation is CASSYLRDTQYF.

The rearrangement links TRBV5-1 to TRBJ1-4; D is ambiguous. Germline CDR1 and CDR2: SGHRS and YFSETQ. The CDR3 totals 16 residues. V lost 2 bases and J 0 bases, leaving 11 bases between the germline ends. CDR3 nucleotide sequence: TGCGCCAGCAGCTTCTTGGGAGCTGCAACTAATGAAAAACTGTTTTTT. Translating it yields CASSFLGAATNEKLFF.

The rearrangement links TRBV30 to TRBJ2-7; the D is unclear. The length of the CDR3 is 11 residues. From germline, CDR1 is GTSNPN and CDR2 SVGIG (reference sequence). V was shortened by 0 bases and J by 0 bases, with 0 bases between the two germline ends. The CDR3 coding sequence is TGTGCCTGGAGTGTCTCCTACGAGCAGTACTTC. Its translation is CAWSVSYEQYF.

This rearrangement joins TRBV18 to TRBJ1-6; D call uncertain. Trimming left V 11 bases short and J 0 bases short, with 11 bases between. The CDR3 runs 14 residues. Germline V lookup: CDR1 KGHSH, CDR2 LQKENI. The CDR3 here is CAAPSSSYNSPLHF. CDR3 bases: TGTGCCGCCCCTTCGAGCTCCTATAATTCACCCCTCCACTTT.

This rearrangement joins TRBV2 to TRBJ1-4; the D gene is possibly TRBD1 (6 bases). The V end was cut by 8 bases, the J end by 0 bases, with 13 bases between. Germline V gives CDR1 SNHLY, CDR2 FYNNEI. The CDR3 is 15 amino acids. The CDR3 loop reads CASVAGAATNEKLFF. The CDR3 DNA follows: TGTGCCAGCGTCGCAGGGGCTGCAACTAATGAAAAACTGTTTTTT.

The genes are TRBV2 and TRBJ2-3; 8 bases are a match to TRBD2. The length of the CDR3 is 13 residues. Trimming at V came to 9 bases and at J to 3 bases, leaving 5 bases not matched to a gene. Germline V gene lookup returns CDR1 SNHLY and CDR2 FYNNEI. The CDR3 reads CARSGSWTDTQYF. The DNA for the CDR3 is TGTGCCAGAAGCGGGAGTTGGACAGATACGCAGTATTTT.

About this clonotype itself: This may arise from a read error, as a much more abundant clone is one base away. The chain carries TRBV11-3 and TRBJ2-5; no clear D. CDR3 size: 14 residues. Germline CDR1 and CDR2: SGHNT and YENEEA. Written as DNA, the CDR3 is TGTGCCAACAGCTTAGATTCCTTCCAAGAGACCCAGTACTTC. This sequence encodes CANSLDSFQETQYF.

This clonotype was seen only once. V gene TRBV20-1 combines with J gene TRBJ2-3; 10 bases are shared with TRBD2. Germline CDR1 DFQATT, CDR2 SNEGSKA (reference sequence). CDR3 length: 14 residues. V lost 5 bases, J lost 1 base, and 3 bases stayed unmatched. This CDR3 reads CSALGLAGTDTQYF. The DNA of the CDR3 is TGCAGTGCTCTTGGACTAGCGGGCACAGATACGCAGTATTTT.

This clonotype appeared a few times. This chain links TRBV3-1 with TRBJ2-1; 12 bases are a match to TRBD2. Germline-derived CDR1 and CDR2 are LGHDT and YNNKEL (reference sequence). The CDR3 totals 16 residues. V shed 0 bases, J shed 5 bases, and the junction held 2 bases outside the gene matches. The CDR3 here is CASSQDGTSGHNEQFF. The CDR3 DNA sequence: TGTGCCAGCAGCCAAGACGGGACTAGCGGGCACAATGAGCAGTTCTTC.

This chain joins TRBV27 and TRBJ1-5, with a weak D call TRBD1 (5 bases). Trimming left V 5 bases short and J 5 bases short, with 13 bases between. The germline V gene encodes CDR1 MNHEY and CDR2 SMNVEV (reference sequence). The CDR3 length is 14 residues. CDR3 in DNA: TGTGCCAGCAGTAAGCACAGGTACGATCAGCCCCAGCATTTT. Translating it yields CASSKHRYDQPQHF.

This clonotype was observed at least ten times. J is TRBJ2-5 and V is TRBV11-2; D is possibly TRBD1 (5 bases). The CDR3 extends over 15 amino acids. Per the germline V gene, CDR1 is SGHAT and CDR2 is FQNNGV. V was clipped by 3 bases and J by 2 bases, with 13 bases between them. The CDR3 nucleotides are TGTGCCAGCAGCTTCTCAAACAGGCCTCAAGAGACCCAGTACTTC. Protein product: CASSFSNRPQETQYF.

This sequence joins TRBV12-3 or TRBV12-4 and TRBJ2-5; D call uncertain. The CDR3 sequence is 12 residues long. Between the trimmed V and J ends, which lost 5 bases and 4 bases, there was a span of 8 bases. As DNA, the CDR3 is TGTGCCAGCAGTGATATCAGAGAGACCCAGTACTTC. This codes for CASSDIRETQYF.